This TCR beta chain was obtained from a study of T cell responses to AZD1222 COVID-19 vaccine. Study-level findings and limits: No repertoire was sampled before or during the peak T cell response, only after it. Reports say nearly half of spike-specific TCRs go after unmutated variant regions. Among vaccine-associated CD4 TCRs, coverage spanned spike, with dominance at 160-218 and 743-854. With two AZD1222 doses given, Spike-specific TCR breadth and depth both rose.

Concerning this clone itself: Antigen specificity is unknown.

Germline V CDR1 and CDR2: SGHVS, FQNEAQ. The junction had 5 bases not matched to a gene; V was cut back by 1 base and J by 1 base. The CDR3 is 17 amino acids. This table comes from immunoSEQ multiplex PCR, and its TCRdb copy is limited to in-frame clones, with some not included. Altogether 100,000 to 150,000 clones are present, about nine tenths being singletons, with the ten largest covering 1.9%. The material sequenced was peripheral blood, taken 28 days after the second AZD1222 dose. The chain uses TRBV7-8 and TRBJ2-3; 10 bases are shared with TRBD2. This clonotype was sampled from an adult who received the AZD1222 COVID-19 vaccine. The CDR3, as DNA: TGTGCCAGCAGCTTAGGGCTAGCGGGAGCGGGCACAGATACGCAGTATTTT. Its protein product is CASSLGLAGAGTDTQYF. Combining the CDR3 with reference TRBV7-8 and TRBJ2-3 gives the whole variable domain GAGVSQSPRYKVAKRGQDVALRCDPISGHVSLFWYQQALGQGPEFLTYFQNEAQLDKSGLPSDRFFAERPEGSVSTLKIQRTQQEDSAVYLCASSLGLAGAGTDTQYFGPGTRLTVL.